A single sample gave rise to the 15 T cell receptor beta chains below, sequenced in a study of blood T cell repertoires in COVID-19. The table came from immunoSEQ multiplex PCR; TCRdb's copy has only in-frame clones and leaves some out. In the table there are just under 350,000 clones, 85% to 90% of which are singletons. The sequencing input was peripheral blood. Source of these receptors: a woman aged 50 to 60 with COVID-19, enrolled during active disease.

The chain is built from TRBV25-1 and TRBJ2-2; possibly TRBD1 for D (6 bases). Germline-derived CDR1 and CDR2 are MGHDK and SYGVNS. The CDR3 consists of 14 residues. The V end was cut by 2 bases, the J end by 6 bases, with 10 bases between. This chain's CDR3 is CASSELQGSGELFF. As DNA, the CDR3 is TGTGCCAGCAGTGAACTACAGGGATCCGGGGAGCTGTTTTTT.

With regard to this clone: The sample carries other DNA sequences with the same CDR3. This chain connects TRBV7-9 to TRBJ1-2, with D perhaps TRBD1 (6 bases). The CDR3 spans 12 residues. Germline assignment: CDR1 SEHNR and CDR2 FQNEAQ (reference sequence). Between the trimmed V and J ends, which lost 4 bases and 8 bases, there was a span of 11 bases. Here the CDR3 DNA reads TGTGCCAGCAGCTCCACAGGGTACGGCTACACCTTC. Encoded protein: CASSSTGYGYTF.

The V call is TRBV5-6, the J call TRBJ2-5, with 8 bases lining up with TRBD2. Per the germline V gene, CDR1 is SGHDT and CDR2 is YYEEEE. Losses at the gene ends were 7 bases for V and 0 bases for J; bases not matched to a gene: 8. CDR3 length: 15 amino acids. The CDR3 protein is CASGRTGGYQETQYF. CDR3 nucleotides: TGTGCCAGCGGGAGAACGGGAGGGTACCAAGAGACCCAGTACTTC.

This rearrangement joins TRBV4-1 to TRBJ2-7, with 8 bases that match TRBD2. Germline V gives CDR1 MGHRA, CDR2 YSYEKL. The CDR3 is made up of 15 amino acids. The V segment lost 4 bases and the J segment 7 bases; nucleotides outside the gene matches: 12. DNA of the CDR3: TGCGCCAGCAGCCTAAAAGCGGGGGAATTGGTGGAGCAGTACTTC. The encoded protein is CASSLKAGELVEQYF.

This chain links TRBV7-6 with TRBJ1-3, with no clear D. CDR1 is SGHVS and CDR2 is FNYEAQ in the germline V gene. The CDR3 has 18 residues. V was cut by 1 base and J by 0 bases, with 16 bases left in between. In DNA form, the CDR3 reads TGTGCCAGCAGCTTAGTTAGGCGAGGAGGCGGCTCTGGAAACACCATATATTTT. This codes for CASSLVRRGGGSGNTIYF.

The chain combines TRBV21-1 with TRBJ1-3; the D call TRBD1 from the table was never checked on the DNA. TRBV21-1 is deemed a pseudogene. The CDR3 contains 15 residues. The CDR3 spells CASSKYRNSGNTIYF. CDR3 nucleotides: TGTGCCAGCAGCAAGTACAGAAACTCTGGAAACACCATATATTTT.

The rearrangement joins TRBV4-1 to TRBJ2-3, with 10 bases aligning to TRBD2. Unmatched junction bases numbered 3, after V lost 4 bases and J lost 2 bases. Germline CDR1 reads MGHRA; CDR2 reads YSYEKL. This CDR3 region has 15 residues. The CDR3 sequence: CASSRGLAATDTQYF. In DNA, the CDR3 is TGCGCCAGCAGCCGAGGACTAGCGGCCACAGATACGCAGTATTTT.

The V and J genes are TRBV20-1 and TRBJ1-1; tentative D call: TRBD1 (6 bases). Germline V CDR1 and CDR2: DFQATT, SNEGSKA (reference sequence). Trimming stripped 0 bases from V and 8 bases from J, with 7 bases between. The CDR3 runs 11 residues. The CDR3 region is CSARDDREAFF. For the CDR3, the DNA is TGCAGTGCTAGAGACGACAGGGAAGCTTTCTTT.

The chain links TRBV30 to TRBJ2-4, with D perhaps TRBD1 (5 bases). This CDR3 region has 17 residues. Looked up from germline, CDR1 is GTSNPN and CDR2 is SVGIG (reference sequence). V was pared by 3 bases and J by 0 bases, with 18 bases between. The CDR3 reads CAWSEAWAGLAKNIQYF. DNA for the CDR3: TGTGCCTGGAGCGAGGCTTGGGCAGGGCTAGCCAAAAACATTCAGTACTTC.

This chain uses TRBV12-3 or TRBV12-4 with TRBJ2-7; perhaps TRBD2 as D (6 bases). CDR3 length: 13 residues. V was cut by 3 bases and J by 3 bases, with 9 bases left in between. In DNA form, the CDR3 reads TGTGCCAGCAGTTTTGGGGACTTCTACGAGCAGTACTTC. This sequence encodes CASSFGDFYEQYF.

There are a few counts of this clone. The rearrangement joins TRBV18 to TRBJ2-3; the D gene is possibly TRBD2 (7 bases). CDR3 length: 17 amino acids. The V and J ends lost 3 bases and 1 base respectively, with 17 bases between them. The germline gives CDR1 KGHSH, CDR2 LQKENI. CDR3 sequence: CASSPLGAGAGTDTQYF. CDR3 DNA sequence: TGTGCCAGCTCACCGCTGGGGGCGGGAGCTGGCACAGATACGCAGTATTTT.

V usage is TRBV15 and J usage is TRBJ2-5; D remains unclear. Germline CDR1 LNHNV, CDR2 YYDKDF (reference sequence). The CDR3 length is 11 residues. V lost 5 bases, J lost 6 bases, and 7 bases lay in between. In DNA, the CDR3 is TGTGCCACCAGCCCCGTCCAGACCCAGTACTTC. The encoded protein is CATSPVQTQYF.

J is TRBJ2-1 and V is TRBV6-1, with D tentatively TRBD2 (6 bases). The germline V gene has CDR1 MNHNS and CDR2 SASEGT. The CDR3 runs 14 residues. V shed 3 bases and J shed 8 bases, with 14 bases lying between them. CDR3 sequence (DNA): TGTGCCAGCAGTGAGTGGGAGGTTAGGGATGAGCAGTTCTTC. Its translation: CASSEWEVRDEQFF.

This clone was recorded a few times. Other DNA sequences within the sample encode an identical CDR3. V gene TRBV6-5 combines with J gene TRBJ1-5; D gene unclear. The CDR3 totals 13 residues. Deletions cut 2 bases from V and 4 bases from J, with 6 bases between. Germline V gives CDR1 MNHEY, CDR2 SVGAGI. The CDR3 here is CASSYGRNQPQHF. The DNA for the CDR3 is TGTGCCAGCAGTTACGGCAGGAATCAGCCCCAGCATTTT.

The gene calls are TRBV6-5 and TRBJ1-6, with a weak D call TRBD1 (6 bases). Germline V gene lookup returns CDR1 MNHEY and CDR2 SVGAGI. This CDR3 is 14 amino acids long. The germline V and J ends were trimmed by 4 bases and 3 bases, with 7 bases remaining between them. This CDR3 is CASSSRGYNSPLHF. The CDR3 DNA is TGTGCCAGCAGTTCCAGGGGCTATAATTCACCCCTCCACTTT.